Sequencing of this TCR beta chain was carried out in a study of T cells in Graves' hyperthyroidism and ophthalmopathy. Study details: Peripheral blood was secured at the point of initial diagnosis, before any treatment. Study observations and caveats: In the blood, most expanded thyroid clonotypes above 0.001 appeared as well.

This clonotype has just a few counts. Its antigen is as yet unknown. With a much larger clone just one base away, this may be a read error. Amplification yielded TCR beta CDR3 regions, with RNA transcripts as the source. The HTBI primer set drove a first-round RT-PCR of the TCR CDR3. TCRdb itself ran the multiplex PCR reads through MiXCR, one entry per CDR3 protein. Of about 420,000 distinct CDR3 sequences listed, approximately 15% are singletons. CDR1 and CDR2 from the germline V gene are DFQATT and SNEGSKA (reference sequence). The CDR3 runs 16 residues. Patients aged 18 to 65 with hyperthyroidism were newly diagnosed, with duration under 2 months. Orbital computed tomography, thyroid ultrasound, serum thyroxine and TRAb, and clinical symptoms together informed the diagnoses.

The rearrangement uses TRBV20-1 and TRBJ1-1; D might be TRBD1 (6 bases). The TCR was taken from a woman aged 18-29 years with Graves' hyperthyroidism. What was sequenced was blood. The DNA of the CDR3 is TGCAGTGCTAGAGATATCTCAGGGGCAGGAGGCACTGAAGCTCTCTTT. It encodes CSARDISGAGGTEALF.